A single T cell receptor beta chain is shown here with its context. Its specificity is unknown. With a J-beta primer mix and a sample-barcoded 5' primer, a second PCR ran about 7 to 12 cycles. Carrying 12 random nucleotides, a template-switch adaptor labeled each individual cDNA molecule. The study obtained at least 2.5 million CDR3-containing paired-end reads from every sample. MiXCR, applied by TCRdb to the 5' RACE reads, yields one record per CDR3 protein. Counted here are roughly 680,000 distinct CDR3 sequences, under 25% occurring once; the ten biggest clones make up about 3.6%. The entry originates in a study of blood T cells in healthy people across ages. Study-level findings and limits: Because donor CMV status was unknown, expanded clonotype changes were possibly confounded.

The CDR3 length is 15 residues. Germline assignment: CDR1 DFQATT and CDR2 SNEGSKA (reference sequence). The ends were cut back, 3 bases at V and 4 bases at J, with 19 bases in the middle. The source material was blood. This clonotype was obtained from an older man in good health. V usage is TRBV20-1 and J usage is TRBJ2-7, with a weak D call TRBD2 (7 bases). The CDR3 region has the DNA TGCAGTGCTAGCCCCCTGGGGGCGCGGGAGTACGAGCAGTACTTC. Translating gives CSASPLGAREYEQYF.